The clone carrying this T cell receptor (beta chain) turned up a few times. Its target is unknown. This entry comes from a study of T cells in Graves' hyperthyroidism and ophthalmopathy. Study conclusions and caveats: Peripheral blood also featured most of the thyroid clonotypes expanded above 0.001.

Researchers amplified the TCR beta CDR3 regions from RNA transcripts. The HTBI set primed first-round TCR CDR3 RT-PCR. MiXCR was run by TCRdb on the multiplex PCR reads, yielding one entry per CDR3 protein. The sample includes about 640,000 distinct CDR3 sequences, under 25% of them seen just once. Diagnoses used clinical symptoms, serum thyroxine and TRAb, thyroid ultrasound and orbital computed tomography. The PBMCs had their origin in roughly 9.8 ml of fresh peripheral blood. Germline-derived CDR1 and CDR2 are MDHEN and SYDVKM. This CDR3 has 11 residues. Trimming took 4 bases from V and 3 from J, leaving 3 bases between them.

This receptor was identified in a man younger than 45 with Graves' ophthalmopathy. Sequenced material: blood. V gene TRBV28 combines with J gene TRBJ1-2; D ambiguous. CDR3 protein: CASSSHYGYTF. CDR3 DNA: TGTGCCAGCAGTTCCCACTATGGCTACACCTTC.